This T cell receptor beta chain emerged from a study of blood T cell repertoires in COVID-19. Measured with immunoSEQ multiplex PCR; TCRdb has only the in-frame clones, and not every one. Of roughly 200,000 clones detected, around 90% appear once; the ten largest clones hold 1.5% to 2%. What was sequenced was peripheral blood. This TCR was recovered from a man between 65 and 85 years old with acute or convalescent COVID-19.

The CDR3 region is CASNHVGAHGELFF. Here the CDR3 DNA reads TGTGCCAGCAACCACGTAGGGGCCCACGGGGAGCTGTTTTTT. This chain uses TRBV7-8 with TRBJ2-2; D possibly corresponds to TRBD1 (5 bases). The germline gives CDR1 SGHVS, CDR2 FQNEAQ. V lost 7 bases and J 7 bases, leaving 16 bases between the germline ends. CDR3 length: 14 amino acids.